Given below is one T cell receptor beta chain in context. Its antigen is not known. The data were obtained in a study of identical twins. Notes on the study in general: Twin-shared out-of-frame alpha sequences were enriched for low generation probability. It was possible that invariant MAIT and iNKT cells partly confounded the zero-insertion analyses.

Each CDR3 protein gets one entry after TCRdb re-called the 5' RACE reads with MiXCR. This table holds about 1.7 million distinct CDR3 sequences, around 29% found once. From germline, CDR1 is MNHEY and CDR2 SMNVEV (reference sequence). The CDR3 runs 18 residues. The V and J ends lost 8 bases and 5 bases, in that order; junction bases with no gene match: 21. Sequencing was performed on cord blood. V usage is TRBV27 and J usage is TRBJ2-1; 7 positions agree with TRBD2. The clonotype comes from a newborn girl in good health. CDR3: CASRTRTRMPQRDNEQFF. CDR3 nucleotides: TGTGCCAGCCGGACTAGAACAAGGATGCCCCAACGCGACAATGAGCAGTTCTTC.